This entry concerns a single T cell receptor beta chain. Its cognate antigen is unknown. Assay used: immunoSEQ multiplex PCR; TCRdb lists only in-frame clones, some missing. In the table there are about 370,000 clones, about 85% of which are singletons. The data belong to a study of Ad26.COV2.S vaccination and SARS-CoV-2 variants. About the study: Among those in the COV1001 Ad26.COV2.S trial arm was the donor. Ad26.COV2.S was injected intramuscularly once or twice, 56 days apart.

This sample's treatment: about 20 received Ad26.COV2.S at low or high dose, single or two shots; roughly five received placebo; per-sample allocation not given. Material that was analyzed had been drawn on day 63 after the first vaccine or placebo injection. General study points: After vaccination, substantial breadth of spike-specific CD8+ and CD4+ responses was reported.

This material consisted of peripheral blood, taken in a trial of Ad26.COV2.S vaccine versus placebo. The sequence was collected from a person aged 18-60 years who received the Ad26.COV2.S COVID-19 vaccine or a placebo.

This CDR3 is CASRGSLVTEAFF. As DNA, the CDR3 is TGTGCCAGTAGAGGTTCCCTGGTCACTGAAGCTTTCTTT. The V gene is TRBV19, the J gene TRBJ1-1; D uncertain. Trimming stripped 6 bases from V and 4 bases from J, with 12 bases between. Germline loops: CDR1 LNHDA, CDR2 SQIVND (reference sequence). The CDR3 spans 13 residues.